The sequence of this TCR beta chain was determined in a study of cytomegalovirus exposure and HLA in healthy donors. The PCR ran on 60 Vbeta and 13 Jbeta primers. Generated by immunoSEQ multiplex PCR, the TCRdb table keeps only in-frame clones and is missing some. The table has about 190,000 clones, 60% to 80% seen once. There are 19 residues in the CDR3. The V and J ends lost 0 bases and 2 bases respectively, with 21 bases between them. Germline CDR1 reads KGHSY; CDR2 reads FQNENV. The chain couples TRBV16 to TRBJ2-3, with D possibly matching TRBD2 (5 bases). The sequenced sample consisted of PBMCs. The TCR originated in a woman aged 18-35 years in good health and CMV-seronegative. CDR3 amino acids: CASSQSGEGGYASTDTQYF. CDR3 nucleotide sequence: TGTGCCAGCAGCCAATCCGGCGAAGGAGGTTACGCCTCCACAGATACGCAGTATTTT.